The source of this T cell receptor beta chain is a study of beta chain features in type 1 diabetes. Study-level background: Age, gender, cell numbers and subset yield matched between patients and controls. The samples had about 100,000,000 sorted cells examined in all. Study-wide results and caveats: Fewer junction insertions and more nucleotide deletions appeared in type 1 diabetes patients. Shortening of TCRB CDR3s, moderate but significant, appeared in all four CD4+ subsets of Type 1 diabetes patients.

Reverse transcribing all isolated RNA meant expressed TCRB transcripts were sequenced. Assay used: immunoSEQ multiplex PCR; TCRdb lists only in-frame clones, some missing. In the table there are 500,000 to 650,000 clones, around 12% of which are singletons. Remarks on this clone: What it binds is unknown.

Central memory, naive, regulatory and stem cell-like memory CD4+ cells were sorted by CD45RO/CCR7/CD25/CD127/CD95/CD27. The J segment lost 4 bases and the V segment lost 0 bases, leaving 7 bases of the junction unmatched. CDR1 is SGHTA and CDR2 is FQGTGA in the germline V gene. This CDR3 spans 16 amino acids. The TCR originated in a man aged 25 to 40 with type 1 diabetes. What was sequenced was naive CD4+ T cells from blood. The genes are TRBV7-3 and TRBJ2-5; TRBD1 matches 8 bases. CDR3 protein: CASSLTGRGQGETQYF. The CDR3 DNA is TGTGCCAGCAGCTTAACCGGCAGGGGGCAGGGAGAGACCCAGTACTTC.